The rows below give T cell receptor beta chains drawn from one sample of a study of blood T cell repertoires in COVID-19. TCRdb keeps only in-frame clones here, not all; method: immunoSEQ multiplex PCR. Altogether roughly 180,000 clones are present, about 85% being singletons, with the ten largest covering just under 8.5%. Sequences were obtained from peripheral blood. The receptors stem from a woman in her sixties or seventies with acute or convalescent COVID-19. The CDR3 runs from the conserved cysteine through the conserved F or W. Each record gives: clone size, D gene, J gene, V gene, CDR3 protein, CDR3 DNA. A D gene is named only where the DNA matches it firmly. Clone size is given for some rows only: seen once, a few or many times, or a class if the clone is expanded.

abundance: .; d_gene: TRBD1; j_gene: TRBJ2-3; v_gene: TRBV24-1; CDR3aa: CATSSGTGTDTQYF; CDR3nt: TGTGCCACCTCCTCCGGGACAGGGACAGATACGCAGTATTTT
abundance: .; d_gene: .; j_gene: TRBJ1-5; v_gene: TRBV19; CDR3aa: CASRSKSINQPQHF; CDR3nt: TGTGCCAGTAGGAGTAAGTCTATCAATCAGCCCCAGCATTTT
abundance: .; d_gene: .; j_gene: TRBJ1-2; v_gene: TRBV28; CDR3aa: CASSTRQTNYGYTF; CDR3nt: TGTGCCAGCAGTACCCGACAGACGAACTATGGCTACACCTTC
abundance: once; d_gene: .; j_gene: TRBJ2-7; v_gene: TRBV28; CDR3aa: CASSFGGVTTYEQYF; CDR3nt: TGTGCCAGCAGTTTTGGCGGGGTGACGACCTACGAGCAGTACTTC
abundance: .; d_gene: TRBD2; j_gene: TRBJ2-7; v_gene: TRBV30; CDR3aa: CAWADPGLAGAYEQYF; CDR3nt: TGTGCCTGGGCAGATCCGGGACTAGCGGGAGCCTACGAGCAGTACTTC
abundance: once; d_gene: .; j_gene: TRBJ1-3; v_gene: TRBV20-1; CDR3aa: CSASQDSRSSGNTIYF; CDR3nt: TGCAGTGCTAGTCAGGACAGCAGATCCTCTGGAAACACCATATATTTT
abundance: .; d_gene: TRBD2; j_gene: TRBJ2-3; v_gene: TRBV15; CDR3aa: CATSVGTSGKDTQYF; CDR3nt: TGTGCCACCAGCGTGGGGACTAGCGGCAAGGATACGCAGTATTTT
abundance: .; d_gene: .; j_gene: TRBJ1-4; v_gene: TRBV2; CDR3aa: CASRKDRLNEKLFF; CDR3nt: TGTGCCAGCCGAAAAGACAGGCTGAATGAAAAACTGTTTTTT
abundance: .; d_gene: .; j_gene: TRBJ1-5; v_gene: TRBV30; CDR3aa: CAWSVKRQVSNQPQHF; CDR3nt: TGTGCCTGGAGTGTAAAAAGGCAGGTTAGCAATCAGCCCCAGCATTTT
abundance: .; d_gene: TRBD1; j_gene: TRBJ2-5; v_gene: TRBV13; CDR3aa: CASNSGQGQETQYF; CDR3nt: TGTGCCAGCAACTCCGGACAGGGGCAAGAGACCCAGTACTTC
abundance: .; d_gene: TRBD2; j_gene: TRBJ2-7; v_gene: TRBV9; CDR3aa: CASSVGASGIYEQYF; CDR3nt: TGTGCCAGCAGCGTCGGGGCTAGCGGAATCTACGAGCAGTACTTC
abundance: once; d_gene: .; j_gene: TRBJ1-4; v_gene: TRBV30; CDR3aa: CAWTRWGGDEKLFF; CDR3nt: TGTGCCTGGACCCGATGGGGGGGGGATGAAAAACTGTTTTTT
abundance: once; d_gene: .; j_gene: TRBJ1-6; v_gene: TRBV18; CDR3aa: CASSPRTVSYNSPLHF; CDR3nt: TGTGCCAGCTCACCACGGACAGTCTCCTATAATTCACCCCTCCACTTT
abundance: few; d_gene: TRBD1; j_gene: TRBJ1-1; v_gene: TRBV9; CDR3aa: CASSPRQGMNTEAFF; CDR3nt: TGTGCCAGCAGCCCAAGACAGGGAATGAACACTGAAGCTTTCTTT
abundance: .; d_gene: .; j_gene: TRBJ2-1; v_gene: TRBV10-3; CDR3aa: CAINRESRSEQFF; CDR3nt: TGTGCCATCAACCGGGAGAGCCGTAGTGAGCAGTTCTTC
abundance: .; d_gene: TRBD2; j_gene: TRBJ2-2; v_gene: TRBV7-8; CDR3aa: CASSYTSVPGELFF; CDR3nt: TGTGCCAGCAGCTACACTAGCGTCCCCGGGGAGCTGTTTTTT
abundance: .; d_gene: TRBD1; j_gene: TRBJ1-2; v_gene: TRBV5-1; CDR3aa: CASSLGQGAGGYTF; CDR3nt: TGCGCCAGCAGCTTGGGACAGGGGGCAGGAGGCTACACCTTC
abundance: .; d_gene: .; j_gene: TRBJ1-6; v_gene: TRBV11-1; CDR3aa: CASSLTRETGSPLHF; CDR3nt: TGTGCCAGCAGCTTAACCAGGGAAACAGGTTCACCCCTCCACTTT
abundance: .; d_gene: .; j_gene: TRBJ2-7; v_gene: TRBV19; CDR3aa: CASSIRTASLREQYF; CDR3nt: TGTGCCAGTAGTATCCGGACAGCGAGCCTTCGAGAGCAGTACTTC
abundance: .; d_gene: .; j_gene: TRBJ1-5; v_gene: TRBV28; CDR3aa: CASSFGYSNQPQHF; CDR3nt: TGTGCCAGCAGTTTCGGTTATAGCAATCAGCCCCAGCATTTT
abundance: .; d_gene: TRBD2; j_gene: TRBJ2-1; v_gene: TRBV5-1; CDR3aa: CASSQGLTSGTYNEQFF; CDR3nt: TGCGCCAGCAGCCAAGGATTAACTAGCGGGACCTACAATGAGCAGTTCTTC
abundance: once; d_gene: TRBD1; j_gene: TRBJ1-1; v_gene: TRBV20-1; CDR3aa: CSASIVQGATEAFF; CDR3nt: TGCAGTGCTAGTATAGTCCAGGGGGCGACTGAAGCTTTCTTT
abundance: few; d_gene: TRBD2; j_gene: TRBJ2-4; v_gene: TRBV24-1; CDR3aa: CATSDRGTSGRGGIQYF; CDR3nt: TGTGCCACCAGTGATCGCGGGACTAGCGGGAGGGGAGGCATTCAGTACTTC
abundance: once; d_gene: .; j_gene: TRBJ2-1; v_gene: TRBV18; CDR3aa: CASSREASTPNEQFF; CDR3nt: TGTGCCAGCTCACGTGAGGCTAGTACCCCTAATGAGCAGTTCTTC
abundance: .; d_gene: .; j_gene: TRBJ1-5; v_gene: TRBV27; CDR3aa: CASSPGVGSRRNQPQHF; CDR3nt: TGTGCCAGCAGTCCCGGAGTAGGGAGCCGTCGCAATCAGCCCCAGCATTTT
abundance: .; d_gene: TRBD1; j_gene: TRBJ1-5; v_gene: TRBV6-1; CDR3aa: CASSERMGQGYQPQHF; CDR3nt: TGTGCCAGCAGTGAACGTATGGGACAGGGATATCAGCCCCAGCATTTT
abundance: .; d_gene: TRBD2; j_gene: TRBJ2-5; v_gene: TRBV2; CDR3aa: CASSVGTSSETQYF; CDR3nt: TGTGCCAGCAGTGTGGGGACTAGCAGCGAGACCCAGTACTTC
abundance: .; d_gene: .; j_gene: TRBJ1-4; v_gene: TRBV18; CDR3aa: CASSPPPGGEKLFF; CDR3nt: TGTGCCAGCTCACCACCGCCGGGCGGGGAAAAACTGTTTTTT
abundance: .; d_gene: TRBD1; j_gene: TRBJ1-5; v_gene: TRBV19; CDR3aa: CASRTGGVANQPQHF; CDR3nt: TGTGCCAGTAGGACAGGGGGCGTAGCCAATCAGCCCCAGCATTTT
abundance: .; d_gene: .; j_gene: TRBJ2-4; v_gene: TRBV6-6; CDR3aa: CASSGSHSDSPEGNIQYF; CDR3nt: TGTGCCAGCAGTGGATCGCACTCGGACTCCCCCGAGGGAAACATTCAGTACTTC
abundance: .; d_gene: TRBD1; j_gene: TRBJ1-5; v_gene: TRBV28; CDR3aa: CASLGQGAKPQHF; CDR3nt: TGTGCCAGCCTAGGACAGGGCGCTAAGCCCCAGCATTTT
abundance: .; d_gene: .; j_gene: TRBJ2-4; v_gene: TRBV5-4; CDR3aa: CASSLGPNPKNIQYF; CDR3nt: TGTGCCAGCAGCTTGGGTCCTAATCCTAAAAACATTCAGTACTTC
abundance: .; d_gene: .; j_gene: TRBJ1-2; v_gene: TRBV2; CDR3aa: CASSVYSGRYGYTF; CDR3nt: TGTGCCAGCAGTGTTTATAGCGGGCGATATGGCTACACCTTC
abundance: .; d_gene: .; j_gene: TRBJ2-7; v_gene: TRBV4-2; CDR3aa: CASSPIERESEQYF; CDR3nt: TGTGCCAGCAGCCCCATCGAGAGGGAGAGCGAGCAGTACTTC
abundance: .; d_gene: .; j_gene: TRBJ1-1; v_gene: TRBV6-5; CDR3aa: CASTDRLEAFF; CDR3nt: TGTGCCAGCACCGACAGACTTGAAGCTTTCTTT
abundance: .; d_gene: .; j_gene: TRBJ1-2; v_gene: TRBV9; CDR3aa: CASSVSGVNYGYTF; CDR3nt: TGTGCCAGCAGCGTTTCGGGAGTCAACTATGGCTACACCTTC
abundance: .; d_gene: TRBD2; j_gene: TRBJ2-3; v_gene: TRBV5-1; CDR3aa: CASSLPGGGDTQYF; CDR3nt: TGCGCCAGCAGCTTGCCGGGAGGGGGAGATACGCAGTATTTT
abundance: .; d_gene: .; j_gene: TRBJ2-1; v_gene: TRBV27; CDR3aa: CASSPSGIESFF; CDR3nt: TGTGCCAGCAGTCCGAGCGGTATAGAATCGTTCTTC
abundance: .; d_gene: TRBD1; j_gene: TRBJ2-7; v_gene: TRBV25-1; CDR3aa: CASSGRDRGPHEQYF; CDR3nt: TGTGCCAGCAGTGGCCGGGACAGGGGGCCCCACGAGCAGTACTTC
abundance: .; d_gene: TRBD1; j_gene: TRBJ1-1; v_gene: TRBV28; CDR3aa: CASRDGQGFGEAFF; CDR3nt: TGTGCCAGCAGAGATGGACAGGGGTTTGGGGAAGCTTTCTTT
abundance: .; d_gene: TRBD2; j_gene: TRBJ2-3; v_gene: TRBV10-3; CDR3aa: CAISVTAGEPDTQYF; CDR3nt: TGTGCCATCAGTGTCACAGCGGGAGAACCAGATACGCAGTATTTT
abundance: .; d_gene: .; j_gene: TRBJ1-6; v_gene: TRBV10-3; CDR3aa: CAISESTLQGLHF; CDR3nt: TGTGCCATCAGTGAGTCGACTCTACAGGGCCTACACTTT
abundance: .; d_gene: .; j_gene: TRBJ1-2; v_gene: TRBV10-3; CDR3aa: CAITLGQGMDYTF; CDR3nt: TGTGCCATCACCCTTGGACAAGGGATGGACTACACCTTC
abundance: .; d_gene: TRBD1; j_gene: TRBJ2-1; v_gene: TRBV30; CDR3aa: CAWSVRTGFSMDEQFF; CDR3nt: TGTGCCTGGAGTGTTCGGACAGGGTTTAGTATGGATGAGCAGTTCTTC
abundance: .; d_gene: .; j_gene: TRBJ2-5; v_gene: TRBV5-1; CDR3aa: CASSFTGVETQYF; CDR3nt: TGCGCCAGCAGCTTTACGGGAGTGGAGACCCAGTACTTC
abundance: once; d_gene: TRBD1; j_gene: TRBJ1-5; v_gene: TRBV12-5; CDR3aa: CASGPPDRDQPQHF; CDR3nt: TGTGCTAGTGGTCCGCCAGACAGGGATCAGCCCCAGCATTTT